This T cell receptor (beta chain) emerged from a study of T-cell memory formation after mild COVID-19. This clonotype has at least ten counts. TCRdb re-called the 5' RACE reads with MiXCR, one entry per CDR3 protein. Of around 200,000 distinct CDR3 sequences in the sample, roughly a tenth were seen once. The V gene end was trimmed by 5 bases and the J gene end by 3 bases; junction bases not matched to a gene: 9. Germline assignment: CDR1 SGHRS and CDR2 YFSETQ. The CDR3 sequence is 15 residues long. This receptor was taken from a man between 18 and 29 years old who had mild COVID-19 (a few samples of this study predate the infection). Cell type and time point are not known. V is TRBV5-1 and J is TRBJ2-5, with 8 bases fitting TRBD2. Sequencing was done on a sample of PBMCs or a T cell subset sorted from them (not recorded which). CDR3 residues: CASRSGGLSKETQYF. In nucleotides, the CDR3 is TGCGCCAGCAGAAGCGGGGGACTATCAAAAGAGACCCAGTACTTC.